The 3 T cell receptor beta chains below come from one sample, sequenced in a study of Tregs in tolerant kidney transplant recipients. Assay: immunoSEQ multiplex PCR; the TCRdb copy retains only in-frame clones and omits some. Here the sample spans fewer than 80,000 clones, 85% to 90% being singletons. The source was CD4+ T cells from blood, collected before the transplant. These receptors were obtained from a human donor who received a combined kidney and bone marrow transplant.

The chain employs TRBV28 and TRBJ2-7; a possible D gene is TRBD1 (6 bases). There are 13 residues in the CDR3. Trimming removed 8 bases from V and 5 bases from J, with 16 bases in between. Germline loops: CDR1 MDHEN, CDR2 SYDVKM. CDR3 DNA: TGTGCCAGCGGGGACCAGGGGTACCACGAGCAGTACTTC. Translation gives CASGDQGYHEQYF.

J is TRBJ2-7 and V is TRBV15; TRBD2 aligns across 8 bases. Germline values: CDR1 LNHNV, CDR2 YYDKDF (reference sequence). The CDR3 is 14 residues long. The V segment lost 8 bases and the J segment 4 bases; nucleotides outside the gene matches: 10. Here the CDR3 reads CATSRAGEGYEQYF. The DNA of the CDR3 is TGTGCCACCTCGCGAGCGGGAGAGGGGTACGAGCAGTACTTC.

The chain couples TRBV5-1 to TRBJ2-7, with 7 bases matching TRBD1. The CDR3 has 15 residues. Germline CDR1 and CDR2: SGHRS and YFSETQ. V shed 3 bases and J 5 bases; nucleotides not matched to a gene: 11. CDR3 sequence: CASSWGTARGDEQYF. The CDR3 DNA reads TGCGCCAGCAGCTGGGGGACAGCCAGAGGGGACGAGCAGTACTTC.